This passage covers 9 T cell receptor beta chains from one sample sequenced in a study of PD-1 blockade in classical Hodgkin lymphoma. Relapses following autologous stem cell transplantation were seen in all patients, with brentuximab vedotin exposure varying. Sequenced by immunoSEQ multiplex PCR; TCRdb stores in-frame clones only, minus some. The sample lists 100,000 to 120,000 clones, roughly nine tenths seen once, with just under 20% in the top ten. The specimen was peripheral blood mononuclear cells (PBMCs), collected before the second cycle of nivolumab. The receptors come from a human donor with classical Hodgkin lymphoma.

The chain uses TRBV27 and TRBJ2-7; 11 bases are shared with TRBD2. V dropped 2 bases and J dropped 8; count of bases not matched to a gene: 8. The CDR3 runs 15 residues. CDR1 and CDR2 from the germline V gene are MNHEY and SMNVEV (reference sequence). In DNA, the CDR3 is TGTGCCAGCAGTTTACGGCTAGCGGGAGGCCTCCAGCAGTACTTC. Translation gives CASSLRLAGGLQQYF.

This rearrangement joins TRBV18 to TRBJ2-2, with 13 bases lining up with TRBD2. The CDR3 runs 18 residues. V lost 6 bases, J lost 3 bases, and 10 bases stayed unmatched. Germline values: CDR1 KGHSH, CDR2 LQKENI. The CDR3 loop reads CASSRRTSGSSDTGELFF. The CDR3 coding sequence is TGTGCCAGCTCTCGCCGGACTAGCGGGAGTTCGGACACCGGGGAGCTGTTTTTT.

The CDR3 sequence: CASSFRGQRGPDTQYF. For the CDR3, the DNA is TGTGCCAGCAGTTTTAGGGGACAAAGGGGGCCAGATACGCAGTATTTT. The V call is TRBV27, the J call TRBJ2-3; the match to TRBD1 covers 7 bases. Losses at the gene ends were 3 bases for V and 4 bases for J; bases not matched to a gene: 10. Germline values: CDR1 MNHEY, CDR2 SMNVEV (reference sequence). The CDR3 length is 16 residues.

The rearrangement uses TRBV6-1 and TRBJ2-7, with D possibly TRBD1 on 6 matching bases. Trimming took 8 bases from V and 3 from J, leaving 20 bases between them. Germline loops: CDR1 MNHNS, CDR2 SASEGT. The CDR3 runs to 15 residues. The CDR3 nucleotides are TGTGCCAGCGAATTGGGCAGGACAGAGGTCTACGAGCAGTACTTC. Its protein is CASELGRTEVYEQYF.

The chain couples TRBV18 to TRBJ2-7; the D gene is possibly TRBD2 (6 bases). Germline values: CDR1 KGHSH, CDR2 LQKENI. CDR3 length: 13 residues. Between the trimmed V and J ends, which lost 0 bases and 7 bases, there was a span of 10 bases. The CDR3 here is CASSPPVAAEQYF. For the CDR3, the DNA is TGTGCCAGCTCACCACCGGTAGCGGCAGAGCAGTACTTC.

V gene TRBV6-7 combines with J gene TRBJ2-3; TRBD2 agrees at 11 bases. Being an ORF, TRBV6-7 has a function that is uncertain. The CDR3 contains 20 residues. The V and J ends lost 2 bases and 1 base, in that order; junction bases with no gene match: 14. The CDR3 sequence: CASSYGGSGRASGGTDTQYF. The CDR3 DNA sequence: TGTGCCAGCAGTTACGGGGGTAGCGGGAGGGCGAGCGGTGGCACAGATACGCAGTATTTT.

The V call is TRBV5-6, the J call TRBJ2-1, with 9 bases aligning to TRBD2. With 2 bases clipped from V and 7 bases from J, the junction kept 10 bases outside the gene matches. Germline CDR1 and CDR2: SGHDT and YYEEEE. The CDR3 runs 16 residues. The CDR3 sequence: CASSLRWLAGSNEQFF. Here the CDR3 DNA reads TGTGCCAGCAGCTTAAGGTGGCTAGCGGGATCTAATGAGCAGTTCTTC.

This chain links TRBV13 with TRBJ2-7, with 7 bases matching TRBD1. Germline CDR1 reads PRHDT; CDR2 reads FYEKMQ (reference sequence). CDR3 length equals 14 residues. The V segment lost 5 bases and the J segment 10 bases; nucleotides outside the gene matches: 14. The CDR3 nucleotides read TGTGCCAGCAGCCCCACGGGGACAGCTTACGCTCAGTACTTC. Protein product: CASSPTGTAYAQYF. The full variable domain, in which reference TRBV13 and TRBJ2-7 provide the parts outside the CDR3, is AAGVIQSPRHLIKEKRETATLKCYPIPRHDTVYWYQQGPGQDPQFLISFYEKMQSDKGSIPDRFSAQQFSDYHSELNMSSLELGDSALYFCASSPTGTAYAQYFGPGTRLTVT.

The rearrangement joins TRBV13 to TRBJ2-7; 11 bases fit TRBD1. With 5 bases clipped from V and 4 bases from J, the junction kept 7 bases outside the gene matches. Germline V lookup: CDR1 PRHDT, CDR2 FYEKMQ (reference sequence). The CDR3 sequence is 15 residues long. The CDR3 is CASSPRTGGKYEQYF. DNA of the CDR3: TGTGCCAGCAGCCCACGGACAGGGGGCAAGTACGAGCAGTACTTC.